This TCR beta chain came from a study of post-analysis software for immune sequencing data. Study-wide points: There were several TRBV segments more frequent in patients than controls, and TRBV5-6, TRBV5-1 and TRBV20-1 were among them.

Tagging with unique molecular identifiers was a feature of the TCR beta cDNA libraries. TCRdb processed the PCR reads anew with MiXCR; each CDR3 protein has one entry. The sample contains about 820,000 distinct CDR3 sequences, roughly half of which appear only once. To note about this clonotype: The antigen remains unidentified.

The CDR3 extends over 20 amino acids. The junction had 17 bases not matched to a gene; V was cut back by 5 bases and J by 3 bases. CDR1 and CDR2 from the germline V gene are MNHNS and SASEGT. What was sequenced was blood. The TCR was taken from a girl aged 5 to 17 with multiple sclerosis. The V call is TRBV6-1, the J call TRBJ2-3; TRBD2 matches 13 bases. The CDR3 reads CASSQTQLAGGPGVTDTQYF. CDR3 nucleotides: TGTGCCAGCAGTCAAACCCAACTAGCGGGAGGGCCTGGAGTTACAGATACGCAGTATTTT.